This TCR beta chain was recorded in a study of T-cell memory formation after mild COVID-19. This clonotype was detected many times. No antigen is known for it. The CDR3 runs 12 residues. Germline V gene data show CDR1 as SEHNR and CDR2 as FQNEAQ (reference sequence). V shed 4 bases and J shed 4 bases, with 8 bases lying between them. After 5'RACE with constant-segment primers, TCR alpha and TCR beta cDNA libraries carrying sample barcodes and UMIs were obtained. TCRdb recomputed calls from the 5' RACE reads with MiXCR, one row per CDR3 protein. The sample comprises around 250,000 distinct CDR3 sequences, approximately 15% of which are singletons, and 20% to 25% rests with the top ten. Study-level results: Whereas later expanders leaned CD4+, clones contracting day 15 to 85 showed a balanced CD4/CD8 makeup.

Sequences were obtained from PBMCs or a T cell subset sorted from them (not recorded which). J is TRBJ2-7 and V is TRBV7-9; unclear D gene. The clonotype originates from a man between 18 and 35 years old who had mild COVID-19 (a few samples of this study predate the infection). Cell type and time point are not known. CDR3 bases: TGTGCCAGCAGCTCATTATCATACGAGCAGTACTTC. Its translation: CASSSLSYEQYF.